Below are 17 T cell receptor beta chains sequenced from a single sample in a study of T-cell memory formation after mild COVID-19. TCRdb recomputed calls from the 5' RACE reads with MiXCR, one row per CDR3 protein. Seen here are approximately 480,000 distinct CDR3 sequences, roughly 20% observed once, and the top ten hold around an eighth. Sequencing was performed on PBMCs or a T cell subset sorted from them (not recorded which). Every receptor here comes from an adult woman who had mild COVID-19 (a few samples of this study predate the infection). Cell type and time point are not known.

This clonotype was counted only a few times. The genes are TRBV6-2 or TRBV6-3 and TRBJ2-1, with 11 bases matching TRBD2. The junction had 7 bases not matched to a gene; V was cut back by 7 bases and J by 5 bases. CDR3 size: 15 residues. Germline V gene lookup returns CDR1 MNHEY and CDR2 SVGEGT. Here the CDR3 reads CASTKTSGANNEQFF. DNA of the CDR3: TGTGCCAGCACTAAGACTAGCGGGGCAAACAATGAGCAGTTCTTC.

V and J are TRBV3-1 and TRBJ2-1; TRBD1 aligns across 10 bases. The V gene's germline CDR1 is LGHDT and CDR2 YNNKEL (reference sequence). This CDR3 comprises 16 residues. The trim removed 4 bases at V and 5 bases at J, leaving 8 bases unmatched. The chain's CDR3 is CASSPWPGTGDNEQFF. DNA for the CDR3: TGTGCCAGCAGCCCCTGGCCCGGGACAGGGGACAATGAGCAGTTCTTC.

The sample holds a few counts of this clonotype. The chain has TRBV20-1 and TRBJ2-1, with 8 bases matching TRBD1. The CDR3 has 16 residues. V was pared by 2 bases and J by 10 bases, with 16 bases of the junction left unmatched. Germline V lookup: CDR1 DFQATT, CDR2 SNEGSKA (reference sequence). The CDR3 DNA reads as TGCAGTGCTAGACCAGAGGACAGGGTAGTTTTTCACGAGCAGTTCTTC. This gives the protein CSARPEDRVVFHEQFF.

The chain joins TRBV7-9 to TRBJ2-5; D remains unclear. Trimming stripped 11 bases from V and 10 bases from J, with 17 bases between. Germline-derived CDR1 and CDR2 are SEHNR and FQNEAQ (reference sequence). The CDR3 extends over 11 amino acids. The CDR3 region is CAYTPFLDQYF. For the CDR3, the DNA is TGTGCCTATACCCCCTTTTTGGACCAGTACTTC.

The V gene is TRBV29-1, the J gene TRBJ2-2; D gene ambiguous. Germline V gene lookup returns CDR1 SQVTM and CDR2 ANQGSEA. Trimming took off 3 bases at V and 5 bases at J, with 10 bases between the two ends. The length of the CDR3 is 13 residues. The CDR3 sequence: CSVDSESTGELFF. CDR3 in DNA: TGCAGCGTTGACTCGGAGTCTACCGGGGAGCTGTTTTTT.

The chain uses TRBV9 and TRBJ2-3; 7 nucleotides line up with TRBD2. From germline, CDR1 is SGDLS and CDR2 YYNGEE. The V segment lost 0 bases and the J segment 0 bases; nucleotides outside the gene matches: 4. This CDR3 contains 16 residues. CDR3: CASSVAGLVSTDTQYF. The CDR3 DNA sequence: TGTGCCAGCAGCGTAGCTGGACTAGTAAGCACAGATACGCAGTATTTT.

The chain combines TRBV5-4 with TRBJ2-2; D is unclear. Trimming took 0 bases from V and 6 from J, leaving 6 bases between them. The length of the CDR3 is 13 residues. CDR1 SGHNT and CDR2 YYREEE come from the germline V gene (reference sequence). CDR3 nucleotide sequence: TGTGCCAGCAGCTTGGCAGCGTCCGGGGAGCTGTTTTTT. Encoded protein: CASSLAASGELFF.

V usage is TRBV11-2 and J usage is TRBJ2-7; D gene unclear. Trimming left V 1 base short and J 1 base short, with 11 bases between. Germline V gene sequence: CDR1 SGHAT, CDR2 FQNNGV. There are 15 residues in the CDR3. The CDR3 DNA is TGTGCCAGCAGCTTAGGAATCGTCAGATCCTACGAGCAGTACTTC. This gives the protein CASSLGIVRSYEQYF.

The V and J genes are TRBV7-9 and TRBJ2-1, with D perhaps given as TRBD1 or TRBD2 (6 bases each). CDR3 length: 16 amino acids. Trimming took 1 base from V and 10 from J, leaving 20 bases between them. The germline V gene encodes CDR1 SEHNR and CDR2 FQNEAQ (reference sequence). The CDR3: CASSLEGSGALREQFF. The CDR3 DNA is TGTGCCAGCAGCTTAGAGGGGTCGGGGGCCCTCCGAGAGCAGTTCTTC.

CDR3 nucleotides: TGTGCCAGCAGCTTGGTTACGGGACAGGGAACCCAGTACTTC. Translated, it gives CASSLVTGQGTQYF. This chain links TRBV5-5 with TRBJ2-5; TRBD1 agrees at 9 bases. V dropped 0 bases and J dropped 8; count of bases not matched to a gene: 5. CDR1 and CDR2 from the germline V gene are SGHKS and YYEKEE (reference sequence). CDR3 length equals 14 residues. The variable domain in full, completed from reference TRBV5-5 and TRBJ2-5, reads DAGVTQSPTHLIKTRGQQVTLRCSPISGHKSVSWYQQVLGQGPQFIFQYYEKEERGRGNFPDRFSARQFPNYSSELNVNALLLGDSALYLCASSLVTGQGTQYFGPGTRLLVL.

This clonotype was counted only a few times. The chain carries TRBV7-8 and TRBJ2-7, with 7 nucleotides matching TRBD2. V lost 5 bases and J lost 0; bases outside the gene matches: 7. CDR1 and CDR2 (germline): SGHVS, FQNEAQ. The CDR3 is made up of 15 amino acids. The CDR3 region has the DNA TGTGCCAGCAGCGCCATCGGGGGGAGCTCCTACGAGCAGTACTTC. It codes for CASSAIGGSSYEQYF.

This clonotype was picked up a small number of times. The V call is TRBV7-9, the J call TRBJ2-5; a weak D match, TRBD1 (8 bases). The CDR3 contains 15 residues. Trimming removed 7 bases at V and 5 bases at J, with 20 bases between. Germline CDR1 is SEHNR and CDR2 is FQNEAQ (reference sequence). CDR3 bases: TGTGCCAGCACGCAACAGGGGGGGGCGTATGAGACCCAGTACTTC. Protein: CASTQQGGAYETQYF.

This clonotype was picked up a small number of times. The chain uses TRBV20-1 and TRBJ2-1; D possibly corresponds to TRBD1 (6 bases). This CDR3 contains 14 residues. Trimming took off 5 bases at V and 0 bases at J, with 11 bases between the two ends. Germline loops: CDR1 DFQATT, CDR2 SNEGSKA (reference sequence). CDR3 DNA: TGCAGTGCTCAAACAGGGAGCTCCTACAATGAGCAGTTCTTC. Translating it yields CSAQTGSSYNEQFF.

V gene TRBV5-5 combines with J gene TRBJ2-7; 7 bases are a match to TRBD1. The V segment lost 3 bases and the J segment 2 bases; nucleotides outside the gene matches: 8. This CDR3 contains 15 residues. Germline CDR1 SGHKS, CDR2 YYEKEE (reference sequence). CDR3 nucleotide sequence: TGTGCCAGCAGCTGGACCGGGACAGCTACCTACGAGCAGTACTTC. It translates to CASSWTGTATYEQYF.

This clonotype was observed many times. The CDR3 DNA is TGTGCCAGCAGTGAATTTGACAATGGGGCTGGAAACACCATATATTTT. It specifies CASSEFDNGAGNTIYF. This sequence joins TRBV6-1 and TRBJ1-3; D is undetermined. The V end was cut by 2 bases, the J end by 2 bases, with 13 bases between. Per the germline V gene, CDR1 is MNHNS and CDR2 is SASEGT. This CDR3 is 16 amino acids long.

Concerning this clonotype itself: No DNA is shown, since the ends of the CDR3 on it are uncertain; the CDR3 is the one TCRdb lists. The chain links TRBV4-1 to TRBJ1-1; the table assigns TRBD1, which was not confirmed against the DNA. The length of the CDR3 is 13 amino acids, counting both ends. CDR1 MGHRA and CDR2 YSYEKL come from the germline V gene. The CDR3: CASSQVGQGNVFF.

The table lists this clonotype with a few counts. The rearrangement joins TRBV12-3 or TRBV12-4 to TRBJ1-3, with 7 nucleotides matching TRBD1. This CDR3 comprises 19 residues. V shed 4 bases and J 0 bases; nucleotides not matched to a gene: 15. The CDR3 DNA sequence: TGTGCCAGCAGTTCCCCCGGGATCCTCCGGGACAGCTCTGGAAACACCATATATTTT. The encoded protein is CASSSPGILRDSSGNTIYF.